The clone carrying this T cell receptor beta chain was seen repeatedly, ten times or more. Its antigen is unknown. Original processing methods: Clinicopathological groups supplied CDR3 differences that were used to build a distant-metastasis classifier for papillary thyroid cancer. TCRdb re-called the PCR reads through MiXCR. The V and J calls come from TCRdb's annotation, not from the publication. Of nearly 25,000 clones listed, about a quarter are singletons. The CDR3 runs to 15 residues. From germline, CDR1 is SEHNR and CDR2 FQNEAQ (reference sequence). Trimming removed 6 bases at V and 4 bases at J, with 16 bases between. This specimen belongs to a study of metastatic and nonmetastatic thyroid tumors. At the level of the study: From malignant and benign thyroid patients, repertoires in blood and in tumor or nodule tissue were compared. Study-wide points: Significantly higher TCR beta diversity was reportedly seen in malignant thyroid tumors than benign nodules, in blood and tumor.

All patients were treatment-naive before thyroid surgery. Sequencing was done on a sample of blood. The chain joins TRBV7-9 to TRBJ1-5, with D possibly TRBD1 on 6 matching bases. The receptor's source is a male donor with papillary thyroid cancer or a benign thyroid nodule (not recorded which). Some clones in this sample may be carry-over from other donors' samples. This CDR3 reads CASSRSGTFNQPQHF. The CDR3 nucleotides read TGTGCCAGCAGTCGGTCCGGGACATTTAATCAGCCCCAGCATTTT.